The following is a T cell receptor beta chain sequence with its context. The data stem from a study of control samples from healthy donors and cancer patients. Assay used: immunoSEQ multiplex PCR; TCRdb lists only in-frame clones, some missing. There are some 28,000 clones in the sample; roughly 85% occur only once, and around 20% lies in the top ten. This sequence originates from a man aged 60 to 75 with head and neck cancer. Input material: PBMCs.

The CDR3 DNA sequence: TGTGCCAGCAGCCTCGCGCTAGCGGGAGTCCATGAGCAGTTCTTC. Amino acid sequence: CASSLALAGVHEQFF. The chain uses TRBV3-1 (or the pseudogene TRBV3-2) and TRBJ2-1, with 10 bases identical to TRBD2. Germline V gene sequence: CDR1 LGHDT, CDR2 YNNKEL (reference sequence). V was pared by 4 bases and J by 8 bases, with 8 bases of the junction left unmatched. The length of the CDR3 is 15 residues.